One sample yielded the 17 T cell receptor beta chains listed below, sequenced in a study of CXCR3-negative and CXCR3-positive naive CD8 T cells. Preparation of TRB cDNA libraries relied on 5' RACE carrying UMI labels. TCRdb re-called the 5' RACE reads; one entry per CDR3 protein, DNA not given. The listing records approximately 83,000 distinct CDR3 sequences. The sequenced sample was naive CXCR3- CD8+ T cells from blood. Regarding subset: CD45RO-CCR7+CD27+CD95- naive CD8+ T cells lacking CXCR3 (TNR3-). All receptors derive from a human donor in good health. Some clones in this sample may be carry-over from other donors' samples.

This chain joins TRBV6-6 and TRBJ2-3. CDR1 is MNHNY, CDR2 SVGAGI, per germline (reference sequence). The CDR3 has 15 amino acids. CDR3 sequence: CASSYSSAWADTQYF.

The chain uses TRBV12-3 or TRBV12-4 and TRBJ2-1. This CDR3 is 13 amino acids long. The CDR3 here is CASSLEAEVEEFF.

The chain carries TRBV6-5 and TRBJ2-5; TCRdb indicates TRBD1, and absent DNA this call remains unverified. The germline gives CDR1 MNHEY, CDR2 SVGAGI. The CDR3 extends over 14 amino acids. Here the CDR3 reads CASSFRQEQETQYF.

The V gene is TRBV4-3, the J gene TRBJ1-1; TCRdb's D call of TRBD1 is untestable without DNA. The germline CDR1 and CDR2 sequences are LGHNA and YSLEER. The CDR3 has 13 amino acids. The CDR3 here is CASSQERGTEAFF.

The chain carries TRBV29-1 and TRBJ2-3; TCRdb's D call of TRBD1 is untestable without DNA. CDR3 size: 13 residues. Per germline, CDR1 SQVTM and CDR2 ANQGSEA. The CDR3 protein is CSVDPPDTDTQYF.

The chain couples TRBV19 to TRBJ1-1. The V gene's germline CDR1 is LNHDA and CDR2 SQIVND (reference sequence). There are 15 residues in the CDR3. CDR3 sequence: CASSIDNGVRTEAFF.

The chain couples TRBV6-5 to TRBJ2-6; TCRdb's D gene call, TRBD1, goes unchecked for lack of DNA. Germline V gene data show CDR1 as MNHEY and CDR2 as SVGAGI. This CDR3 has 15 amino acids. CDR3 residues: CASSRQGTGANVLTF.

J is TRBJ2-1 and V is TRBV27; TCRdb picks TRBD2, but there is no DNA to check that call. Germline CDR1 MNHEY, CDR2 SMNVEV (reference sequence). This CDR3 is 14 amino acids long. CDR3 sequence: CASSLGTSSNEQFF.

The chain recombines TRBV23-1 with TRBJ2-3; TCRdb calls TRBD2, which cannot be checked without DNA. TRBV23-1 falls under the ORF class, with uncertain function. The CDR3 runs to 15 residues. The CDR3 spells CASSQGTSGTDTQYF.

The chain employs TRBV11-3 and TRBJ2-1; there is no DNA to check the TCRdb D call of TRBD2. CDR1 SGHNT and CDR2 YENEEA come from the germline V gene. CDR3 length: 14 amino acids. The CDR3 protein is CASNLGLAGNEQFF.

The V and J genes are TRBV12-3 or TRBV12-4 and TRBJ2-7; TCRdb returns TRBD1, unconfirmable since there is no DNA. The CDR3 consists of 16 residues. CDR3 sequence: CASSWGSGTGIYEQYF.

The chain couples TRBV29-1 to TRBJ2-2; the TCRdb call, TRBD1, lacks DNA for checking. This CDR3 is 14 amino acids long. CDR1 and CDR2 from the germline V gene are SQVTM and ANQGSEA. CDR3 region: CSVPRGGSAGELFF.

The chain is built from TRBV19 and TRBJ1-2; TCRdb's D call, TRBD1, is unchecked because there is no DNA. This CDR3 spans 15 amino acids. Germline-derived CDR1 and CDR2 are LNHDA and SQIVND (reference sequence). The CDR3: CASSPDRGTNYGYTF.

CDR3 protein: CSARIGLATQYF. The chain combines TRBV20-1 with TRBJ2-3; TCRdb's D gene call, TRBD2, goes unchecked for lack of DNA. Germline V gene sequence: CDR1 DFQATT, CDR2 SNEGSKA (reference sequence). The CDR3 spans 12 residues.

This rearrangement joins TRBV5-5 to TRBJ2-7; the TCRdb call, TRBD1, lacks DNA for checking. The CDR3 is 14 amino acids. CDR1 and CDR2 (germline): SGHKS, YYEKEE (reference sequence). This CDR3 reads CASTPDSISYEQYF.

The gene calls are TRBV29-1 and TRBJ1-2. CDR1 and CDR2 from the germline V gene are SQVTM and ANQGSEA. This CDR3 is 12 amino acids long. The CDR3 sequence is CSVPDSLGGYTF. Using reference TRBV29-1 and TRBJ1-2 for the parts outside the CDR3, the full variable domain is SAVISQKPSRDICQRGTSLTIQCQVDSQVTMMFWYRQQPGQSLTLIATANQGSEATYESGFVIDKFPISRPNLTFSTLTVSNMSPEDSSIYLCSVPDSLGGYTFGSGTRLTVV.

This sequence joins TRBV29-1 and TRBJ2-3; TCRdb calls TRBD2, which cannot be checked without DNA. The germline V gene encodes CDR1 SQVTM and CDR2 ANQGSEA. The CDR3 extends over 14 amino acids. CDR3 residues: CSVQTSGGTDTQYF.